One and the same sample provided the 15 T cell receptor beta chains below, sequenced in a study of glioma-infiltrating T cells. TCR alpha and beta CDR3 regions were amplified from RNA using iRepertoire nested multiplex PCR. TCRdb recomputed calls from the multiplex PCR reads with MiXCR, one row per CDR3 protein. The table includes 300,000 to 400,000 distinct CDR3 sequences, roughly two fifths detected once. Sample: glioma tissue, nonneoplastic brain tissue, or PBMCs (not recorded which). The receptors were gathered from a human donor with low-grade glioma or glioblastoma, undergoing nonglioma brain surgery, or in good health (not recorded which).

CDR3 residues: CSARNLHGGSEAFF. The CDR3 bases are TGCAGTGCTAGAAATCTTCATGGAGGGAGTGAAGCTTTCTTT. This rearrangement joins TRBV20-1 to TRBJ1-1; D ambiguous. Germline V lookup: CDR1 DFQATT, CDR2 SNEGSKA (reference sequence). The CDR3 totals 14 residues. V lost 2 bases to trimming and J lost 7 bases, with 17 bases between them.

This rearrangement joins TRBV20-1 to TRBJ2-1; a weak D match, TRBD1 (5 bases). The CDR3 is made up of 16 amino acids. The V and J ends lost 6 bases and 1 base respectively, with 19 bases between them. Per germline, CDR1 DFQATT and CDR2 SNEGSKA (reference sequence). The CDR3: CSATKRQRFSYNEQFF. In nucleotides, the CDR3 is TGCAGTGCCACGAAGCGACAGAGGTTTTCCTACAATGAGCAGTTCTTC.

This clonotype occurred many times. The chain uses TRBV28 and TRBJ2-3; 9 nucleotides align to TRBD2. This CDR3 comprises 14 residues. J lost 4 bases, V lost 3 bases, and 2 bases had no gene match. Germline CDR1 MDHEN, CDR2 SYDVKM. CDR3 protein: CASSLAGGPDTQYF. In DNA form, the CDR3 reads TGTGCCAGCAGTTTGGCGGGAGGGCCAGATACGCAGTATTTT. Supplemented by reference TRBV28 and TRBJ2-3, the full variable domain reads DVKVTQSSRYLVKRTGEKVFLECVQDMDHENMFWYRQDPGLGLRLIYFSYDVKMKEKGDIPEGYSVSREKKERFSLILESASTNQTSMYLCASSLAGGPDTQYFGPGTRLTVL.

The J gene is TRBJ1-1, the V gene TRBV6-4; D might be TRBD1 (6 bases). Trimming shortened V by 5 bases and J by 1 base, and 11 bases separated the two germline ends. The germline CDR1 and CDR2 sequences are MRHNA and SNTAGT. This CDR3 has 14 amino acids. The CDR3 reads CASSPGGQNTEAFF. Written as DNA, the CDR3 is TGTGCCAGCAGTCCCGGGGGCCAGAACACTGAAGCTTTCTTT.

This clonotype occurred once. The rearrangement joins TRBV20-1 to TRBJ2-7; 9 bases are shared with TRBD2. CDR1 is DFQATT, CDR2 SNEGSKA, per germline (reference sequence). The CDR3 length is 16 residues. The CDR3 DNA is TGCAGCGCACAAATCGCCAGGACTAGCGTAGCTTACGAGCAGTACTTC. Translating it yields CSAQIARTSVAYEQYF.

This chain links TRBV3-1 with TRBJ1-1, with D uncertain. Germline V gene sequence: CDR1 LGHDT, CDR2 YNNKEL (reference sequence). The CDR3 is 14 amino acids. V lost 3 bases, J lost 2 bases, and 10 bases lay in between. This chain's CDR3 is CASSQDSRNTEAFF. CDR3 bases: TGTGCCAGCAGCCAGGATAGCCGAAACACTGAAGCTTTCTTT.

Comment on this clonotype: Given a much more abundant clone one base away, this may be a read error. V and J are TRBV20-1 and TRBJ2-7; D is uncertain. The CDR3 sequence is 14 residues long. Germline V gene sequence: CDR1 DFQATT, CDR2 SNEGSKA (reference sequence). The CDR3 loop is CSAYRRTGSYKQYF. The CDR3 DNA follows: TGCAGTGCTTACCGACGGACCGGCTCCTACAAGCAGTACTTC.

The V call is TRBV25-1, the J call TRBJ2-7; 7 bases align to TRBD1. Germline-derived CDR1 and CDR2 are MGHDK and SYGVNS. This CDR3 is built from 13 residues. V lost 6 bases to trimming and J lost 6 bases; unmatched junction nucleotides: 8. The CDR3 DNA follows: TGTGCCAGCAGCTTGGTACAGGGGCGCGAGCAGTACTTC. Protein product: CASSLVQGREQYF.

To note about this clonotype: A read error may explain this, as a much larger clone is one base away. The V and J genes are TRBV15 and TRBJ2-3; D is unclear. The V gene lost 5 bases and the J gene lost 4 bases, with 19 bases spanning the gap. Germline V lookup: CDR1 LNHNV, CDR2 YYDKDF (reference sequence). There are 16 residues in the CDR3. This CDR3 reads CATSPSRPECADTQYF. Written as DNA, the CDR3 is TGTGCCACCAGCCCATCACGGCCGGAGTGTGCAGATACGCAGTATTTT.

The J gene is TRBJ2-1, the V gene TRBV5-4; 9 positions agree with TRBD2. Judging by the DNA end, TRBJ2-7 fits better; the J call may be wrong. The CDR3 loop spans 15 amino acids. CDR1 and CDR2 (germline): SGHNT, YYREEE (reference sequence). CDR3 loop: CASSFPSGDSYEQYF. In DNA form, the CDR3 reads TGTGCCAGCAGCTTTCCTAGCGGGGACTCCTACGAGCAGTACTTC.

V usage is TRBV7-2 and J usage is TRBJ2-7; 11 nucleotides match TRBD1. The CDR3 runs to 15 residues. Germline V CDR1 and CDR2: SGHTA, FQGNSA. V lost 1 base, J lost 7 bases, and 6 bases stayed unmatched. The CDR3 bases are TGTGCCAGCAGCTTAGACGGGACAGGGGGAATTGAGCAGTACTTC. Its translation is CASSLDGTGGIEQYF.

Of note for this clonotype: A read error is possible here, since a much larger clone lies one base away. Since no conserved phenylalanine or tryptophan closes the CDR3, a read error is the likely cause. The chain combines TRBV20-1 with TRBJ1-1; tentatively, D is TRBD1 (6 bases). CDR3 length: 12 residues. CDR1 is DFQATT and CDR2 is SNEGSKA in the germline V gene (reference sequence). The ends were cut back, 5 bases at V and 2 bases at J, with 9 bases in the middle. The CDR3 loop is CSAGGGNTEAFS. CDR3 bases: TGCAGTGCTGGCGGGGGCAACACTGAAGCTTTCTCT.

This clonotype appeared many times. This chain joins TRBV4-2 and TRBJ2-5; D call uncertain. The CDR3 sequence is 17 residues long. Germline V gene lookup returns CDR1 LGHNA and CDR2 YNFKEQ. V lost 1 base, J lost 2 bases, and 17 bases lay in between. CDR3 in amino acids: CASSQATGPVRQETQYF. The CDR3 region has the DNA TGTGCCAGCAGCCAAGCCACTGGCCCGGTCCGTCAAGAGACCCAGTACTTC.

This clonotype showed up just a few times. The genes are TRBV20-1 and TRBJ1-6; D not resolved. Trimming took off 8 bases at V and 0 bases at J, with 11 bases between the two ends. The length of the CDR3 is 14 residues. Germline loops: CDR1 DFQATT, CDR2 SNEGSKA (reference sequence). In nucleotides, the CDR3 is TGCAGTTCCTACCGGAGCTCCTATAATTCACCCCTCCACTTT. It codes for CSSYRSSYNSPLHF.

The V call is TRBV27, the J call TRBJ2-1; 9 bases align to TRBD2. The CDR3 covers 16 residues. Germline V gene lookup returns CDR1 MNHEY and CDR2 SMNVEV (reference sequence). Trimming took 5 bases from V and 4 from J; bases not matched to a gene: 9. The DNA of the CDR3 is TGTGCCAGCAGTCCGATTTCCAGCGGGGGGTACAATGAGCAGTTCTTC. Its translation is CASSPISSGGYNEQFF.